The source of this T cell receptor (beta chain) is a study of shared clonotypes between healthy human individuals. Study-level background: Three plates were used per donor for CD4 naive, three for CD4 memory, two for CD8 naive and one for CD8 memory. Whole-study results and caveats: The study found roughly 5% of naive CD4 clonotypes shared across several donors.

Germline V CDR1 and CDR2: LGHNA, YNFKEQ. With 4 bases clipped from V and 6 bases from J, the junction kept 2 bases outside the gene matches. The CDR3 is 14 residues long. As regards this clone: Its antigen is still unknown.

Assay used: immunoSEQ multiplex PCR; TCRdb lists only in-frame clones, some missing. The sample contains roughly 200,000 clones, approximately 60% of which appear only once. The TCR originated in a young man in good health. Sequenced material: memory CD4+ T cells sorted from blood. Documented subset: CD45RA-negative fraction. This chain joins TRBV4-2 and TRBJ2-7, with 14 bases fitting TRBD2. CDR3 sequence reads: CASSPGLAGAEQYF. As DNA, the CDR3 is TGTGCCAGCAGCCCGGGACTAGCGGGAGCCGAGCAGTACTTC.